This T cell receptor beta chain was identified during a study of cytomegalovirus exposure and HLA in healthy donors. Libraries were prepared by immunoSEQ multiplex PCR; TCRdb keeps only in-frame clonotypes and omits some of them. This sample yields about 360,000 clones, of which 75% to 90% are seen a single time; roughly 0.83% belongs to the top ten. This CDR3 has 17 residues. The ends lost 5 bases at V and 6 bases at J; junction bases unmatched: 15. Germline CDR1 reads MDHEN; CDR2 reads SYDVKM. The chain is built from TRBV28 and TRBJ1-2, with TRBD1 matching 10 bases. The TCR originated in a woman aged 18-35 years in good health and CMV-seronegative. The sample taken for sequencing was PBMCs. The CDR3 spells CASSLGDRGLMWHGYTF. The CDR3 coding sequence is TGTGCCAGCAGTCTAGGGGACAGGGGATTAATGTGGCATGGCTACACCTTC.